One and the same sample provided the 30 T cell receptor beta chains below, sequenced in a study of OX40 agonist ivuxolimab in advanced cancers. The library was built by means of the immunoSEQ multiplex PCR assay. TCRdb holds this immuneACCESS table with in-frame rearrangements only. Some clones are missing; in checked studies, unresolved V genes explain under half, and the rest has no known cause. The sample has around 70,000 clones on record, approximately 90% of them singletons. The ten top clones hold around 2.2% of the sample. The specimen comprised CD4+ or CD8+ T cells sorted from blood, sampled in a trial of the OX40 agonist ivuxolimab. The receptor source for this set is an adult with an advanced solid tumor such as melanoma, head and neck, liver or kidney cancer.

A word on this clone: This sample includes further DNA sequences coding for the same CDR3. This chain connects TRBV9 to TRBJ2-4, with unresolved D. The CDR3 extends over 14 amino acids. Trimming took off 0 bases at V and 0 bases at J, with 4 bases between the two ends. The germline V gene encodes CDR1 SGDLS and CDR2 YYNGEE. CDR3 in amino acids: CASSVGLAKNIQYF. CDR3 nucleotide sequence: TGTGCCAGCAGCGTAGGCTTAGCCAAAAACATTCAGTACTTC.

This chain connects TRBV6-5 to TRBJ1-2, with D possibly being TRBD1 (6 bases). Trimming stripped 6 bases from V and 4 bases from J, with 12 bases between. Germline V gives CDR1 MNHEY, CDR2 SVGAGI. This CDR3 region has 13 residues. The CDR3 loop is CASRQGGGYGYTF. In DNA form, the CDR3 reads TGTGCCAGCAGACAGGGTGGGGGCTATGGCTACACCTTC.

The rearrangement joins TRBV10-3 to TRBJ2-7, with 8 bases that match TRBD2. V shed 2 bases, J shed 3 bases, and the junction held 6 bases outside the gene matches. CDR1 and CDR2 (germline): ENHRY, SYGVKD. The CDR3 has 15 residues. CDR3 coding DNA: TGTGCCATCAGTGAGAATAGACTAGCGAGCTACGAGCAGTACTTC. Amino acid sequence: CAISENRLASYEQYF.

CDR3 bases: TGTGCCAGCAGTGAACTGTCCGAGCAGTACTTC. Its translation is CASSELSEQYF. This rearrangement joins TRBV6-1 to TRBJ2-7; unclear D gene. Germline CDR1 reads MNHNS; CDR2 reads SASEGT. CDR3 length: 11 amino acids. V was trimmed by 2 bases and J by 6 bases, leaving 5 bases between them.

The rearrangement joins TRBV5-1 to TRBJ2-3, with TRBD2 identical over 9 bases. Trimming removed 0 bases from V and 4 bases from J; junction bases left unmatched: 15. This CDR3 contains 19 residues. Germline CDR1 and CDR2: SGHRS and YFSETQ. CDR3 sequence reads: CASSLVRSSGTLIADTQYF. CDR3 sequence (DNA): TGCGCCAGCAGCTTGGTTCGGTCTAGCGGGACGTTGATCGCAGATACGCAGTATTTT. The full variable domain, with the rest looked up from reference TRBV5-1 and TRBJ2-3, is KAGVTQTPRYLIKTRGQQVTLSCSPISGHRSVSWYQQTPGQGLQFLFEYFSETQRNKGNFPGRFSGRQFSNSRSEMNVSTLELGDSALYLCASSLVRSSGTLIADTQYFGPGTRLTVL.

This sequence joins TRBV18 and TRBJ2-5; D gene ambiguous. The assigned J gene may be wrong: the sequence end matches TRBJ2-7 better. The CDR3 loop spans 11 amino acids. Germline loops: CDR1 KGHSH, CDR2 LQKENI. The CDR3 region has the DNA TGTGCCAGCTCTTCATCCTACGAGCAGTACTTC. Protein: CASSSSYEQYF.

The chain has TRBV6-5 and TRBJ2-2; D remains ambiguous. Per germline, CDR1 MNHEY and CDR2 SVGAGI. Trimming cost V 0 bases and J 2 bases, with 7 bases left between them. The CDR3 is made up of 15 amino acids. DNA of the CDR3: TGTGCCAGCAGTTACTCGACGGCTAACACCGGGGAGCTGTTTTTT. This sequence encodes CASSYSTANTGELFF.

V is TRBV7-8 and J is TRBJ1-1; D call uncertain. The CDR3 sequence is 15 residues long. The V end lost 5 bases, the J end lost 0 bases, and 13 bases lay between the germline ends. CDR1 is SGHVS and CDR2 is FQNEAQ in the germline V gene. DNA of the CDR3: TGTGCCAGCAGCCGGTACACCGAGATGAACACTGAAGCTTTCTTT. It yields the protein CASSRYTEMNTEAFF.

The chain couples TRBV7-2 to TRBJ1-1, with D unclear. Germline CDR1 is SGHTA and CDR2 is FQGNSA. The CDR3 contains 13 residues. Trimming cost V 5 bases and J 7 bases, with 14 bases left between them. The CDR3 is CASSPASGVEAFF. The CDR3 bases are TGTGCCAGCAGCCCCGCAAGTGGTGTTGAAGCTTTCTTT.

V and J are TRBV10-1 and TRBJ2-2; 8 nucleotides line up with TRBD2. Germline values: CDR1 WNHNN, CDR2 SYGVQD (reference sequence). The CDR3 totals 14 residues. Losses at the gene ends were 5 bases for V and 3 bases for J; bases not matched to a gene: 2. CDR3 coding DNA: TGCGCCAGCAGTCGGGGGGGCGACACCGGGGAGCTGTTTTTT. Its translation: CASSRGGDTGELFF.

This clone has a handful of counts. The DNA of the CDR3 is TGTGCCAGCAGCACCAAGGGAGTGAACACTGAAGCTTTCTTT. It codes for CASSTKGVNTEAFF. The rearrangement joins TRBV9 to TRBJ1-1; D uncertain. Deletions cut 4 bases from V and 0 bases from J, with 10 bases between. This CDR3 is 14 amino acids long. Germline V gives CDR1 SGDLS, CDR2 YYNGEE.

The rearrangement uses TRBV5-1 and TRBJ2-1; possible D gene TRBD2, 5 bases. CDR3 length: 16 amino acids. V lost 1 base and J lost 3, with 14 bases in between. Germline V gene data show CDR1 as SGHRS and CDR2 as YFSETQ. CDR3 sequence reads: CASSLQTGIYYNEQFF. The CDR3 coding sequence is TGCGCCAGCAGCTTGCAAACGGGGATCTACTACAATGAGCAGTTCTTC.

V usage is TRBV5-6 and J usage is TRBJ2-4; TRBD1 matches at 9 bases. The CDR3 has 14 amino acids. Per the germline V gene, CDR1 is SGHDT and CDR2 is YYEEEE. V lost 2 bases to trimming and J lost 7 bases; unmatched junction nucleotides: 4. CDR3 residues: CASSFRDRENIQYF. The CDR3 coding sequence is TGTGCCAGCAGCTTCCGGGACAGGGAGAACATTCAGTACTTC.

The rearrangement links TRBV10-3 to TRBJ2-5, with 8 bases aligning to TRBD2. The CDR3 spans 13 residues. The V gene end was trimmed by 10 bases and the J gene end by 4 bases; junction bases not matched to a gene: 8. In germline, CDR1 is ENHRY, CDR2 SYGVKD. The CDR3 bases are TGTGCCAGCCTCGGGGGGGCGGGAGAGACCCAGTACTTC. Amino acids: CASLGGAGETQYF.

The rearrangement links TRBV5-5 to TRBJ2-7; D remains unclear. Germline CDR1 reads SGHKS; CDR2 reads YYEKEE (reference sequence). The CDR3 runs 15 residues. Deletions cut 0 bases from V and 4 bases from J, with 14 bases between. The chain's CDR3 is CASSLGPRTLYEQYF. CDR3 in DNA: TGTGCCAGCAGCTTGGGACCACGAACCTTATACGAGCAGTACTTC.

The chain carries TRBV6-5 and TRBJ1-1; possible D gene TRBD1, 5 bases. There are 14 residues in the CDR3. Per the germline V gene, CDR1 is MNHEY and CDR2 is SVGAGI. V lost 0 bases and J lost 11, with 16 bases in between. The CDR3 sequence: CASSYSTGSEGAFF. The CDR3 coding sequence is TGTGCCAGCAGTTACTCGACGGGGTCGGAGGGGGCTTTCTTT.

This clone was counted once. The chain has TRBV28 and TRBJ2-5; D is unresolved. The germline gives CDR1 MDHEN, CDR2 SYDVKM. The CDR3 length is 13 residues. With 5 bases removed from V and 5 bases from J, the gap between germline ends came to 12 bases. The DNA of the CDR3 is TGTGCCAGCAGTCCCCGGAAGTTGGAGACCCAGTACTTC. Translated, it gives CASSPRKLETQYF.

The V call is TRBV9, the J call TRBJ2-6; a weak D match, TRBD1 (6 bases). The CDR3 covers 16 residues. Trimming removed 0 bases at V and 2 bases at J, with 9 bases between. Germline V gives CDR1 SGDLS, CDR2 YYNGEE. In DNA, the CDR3 is TGTGCCAGCAGCGTAGCAGGGGCAGCTGGGGCCAACGTCCTGACTTTC. As protein: CASSVAGAAGANVLTF.

The chain carries TRBV7-2 and TRBJ2-7; 8 bases fit TRBD1. Germline V lookup: CDR1 SGHTA, CDR2 FQGNSA. This CDR3 contains 16 residues. V dropped 2 bases and J dropped 6; count of bases not matched to a gene: 12. The CDR3 spells CASSLSPGTGISEQYF. For the CDR3, the DNA is TGTGCCAGCAGCTTATCCCCAGGGACAGGCATCAGCGAGCAGTACTTC.

The chain carries TRBV5-1 and TRBJ1-5; 8 bases fit TRBD1. The V and J ends lost 0 bases and 1 base, in that order; junction bases with no gene match: 3. There are 16 residues in the CDR3. The germline V gene encodes CDR1 SGHRS and CDR2 YFSETQ. The CDR3 reads CASSLDGQGSNQPQHF. CDR3 nucleotide sequence: TGCGCCAGCAGCTTGGATGGACAGGGCAGCAATCAGCCCCAGCATTTT. The variable domain in full, completed from reference TRBV5-1 and TRBJ1-5, reads KAGVTQTPRYLIKTRGQQVTLSCSPISGHRSVSWYQQTPGQGLQFLFEYFSETQRNKGNFPGRFSGRQFSNSRSEMNVSTLELGDSALYLCASSLDGQGSNQPQHFGDGTRLSIL.

The V call is TRBV7-9, the J call TRBJ2-7; D is perhaps TRBD1 (5 bases). With 11 bases removed from V and 4 bases from J, the gap between germline ends came to 21 bases. This CDR3 has 14 residues. Germline assignment: CDR1 SEHNR and CDR2 FQNEAQ (reference sequence). The CDR3 DNA sequence: TGTGCCGGGGTATCCAGGGATATGAATTACGAGCAGTACTTC. Translating it yields CAGVSRDMNYEQYF.

The genes are TRBV6-5 and TRBJ1-2; D is perhaps TRBD1 (5 bases). The V gene's germline CDR1 is MNHEY and CDR2 SVGAGI. The CDR3 runs 13 residues. Trimming pared 7 bases from V and 3 bases from J, leaving 12 bases between. The CDR3 DNA reads as TGTGCCAGCAAGAAATCAGGGCACTATGGCTACACCTTC. It translates to CASKKSGHYGYTF.

V is TRBV5-1 and J is TRBJ1-1; possible D gene TRBD1, 6 bases. The CDR3 has 14 residues. The V gene lost 4 bases and the J gene lost 5 bases, with 15 bases spanning the gap. Germline V gene sequence: CDR1 SGHRS, CDR2 YFSETQ. CDR3 DNA: TGCGCCAGCAGCGAACAGGGCAGGGGTACTGAAGCTTTCTTT. It encodes CASSEQGRGTEAFF.

A few counts support this clone. At one end the junction does not follow the germline gene, possibly because of a read error. The chain uses TRBV7-7 and TRBJ2-7, with D unclear. The CDR3 has 15 amino acids. CDR1 is SSHAT and CDR2 is FNYEAQ in the germline V gene (reference sequence). CDR3 DNA sequence: TGTGCTAGCAGCTCAACCCTCAGTAACTATGACGAGCAGTACTTC. This gives the protein CASSSTLSNYDEQYF. The full variable domain, with the rest looked up from reference TRBV7-7 and TRBJ2-7, is GAGVSQSPRYKVTKRGQDVTLRCDPISSHATLYWYQQALGQGPEFLTYFNYEAQPDKSGLPSDRFSAERPEGSISTLTIQRTEQRDSAMYRCASSSTLSNYDEQYFGPGTRLTVT.

The V call is TRBV10-3, the J call TRBJ1-4; 7 positions agree with TRBD1. The germline V gene has CDR1 ENHRY and CDR2 SYGVKD. This CDR3 is 13 amino acids long. The V gene end was trimmed by 6 bases and the J gene end by 5 bases; junction bases not matched to a gene: 3. Here the CDR3 reads CAIRGTENEKLFF. As DNA, the CDR3 is TGTGCCATCAGAGGGACAGAAAATGAAAAACTGTTTTTT.

The chain carries TRBV4-3 and TRBJ1-3; D is unresolved. This CDR3 region has 13 residues. CDR1 and CDR2 from the germline V gene are LGHNA and YSLEER. V lost 0 bases and J lost 4, with 4 bases in between. CDR3 nucleotide sequence: TGCGCCAGCAGCCAAGATCAGGGAAACACCATATATTTT. Its protein is CASSQDQGNTIYF.

To note about this clone: One end of the junction varies from germline; a read error may be responsible. The rearrangement joins TRBV5-1 to TRBJ1-1, with D possibly TRBD1 on 6 matching bases. Germline CDR1 and CDR2: SGHRS and YFSETQ. The CDR3 is 14 amino acids. CDR3 residues: CASRLDSTNTEAFF. Here the CDR3 DNA reads TGCGCCAGCAGGTTGGACAGTACGAACACTGAAGCTTTCTTT. The variable domain in full, with the rest retrieved from reference TRBV5-1 and TRBJ1-1, is KAGVTQTPRYLIKTRGQQVTLSCSPISGHRSVSWYQQTPGQGLQFLFEYFSETQRNKGNFPGRFSGRQFSNSRSEMNVSTLELGDSALYLCASRLDSTNTEAFFGQGTRLTVV.

The V gene is TRBV29-1, the J gene TRBJ2-3; D is uncertain. The CDR3 runs to 16 residues. The germline V and J ends were trimmed by 1 base and 0 bases, with 14 bases remaining between them. The germline V gene encodes CDR1 SQVTM and CDR2 ANQGSEA. The CDR3 bases are TGCAGCGTTGAAGGAGACCTCACCTCTAGCACAGATACGCAGTATTTT. Translated, it gives CSVEGDLTSSTDTQYF.

The rearrangement links TRBV7-9 to TRBJ2-3, with D unclear. The length of the CDR3 is 15 residues. Trimming took off 1 base at V and 0 bases at J, with 8 bases between the two ends. CDR1 is SEHNR and CDR2 is FQNEAQ in the germline V gene (reference sequence). CDR3 residues: CASSLGPASTDTQYF. CDR3 coding DNA: TGTGCCAGCAGCTTAGGACCGGCTAGCACAGATACGCAGTATTTT.

V is TRBV5-1 and J is TRBJ2-2; D possibly corresponds to TRBD1 (6 bases). This CDR3 contains 15 residues. V lost 0 bases and J lost 5, with 11 bases in between. The germline V gene encodes CDR1 SGHRS and CDR2 YFSETQ. CDR3 coding DNA: TGCGCCAGCAGCTTGGTGGGACAACCAACCGGGGAGCTGTTTTTT. It specifies CASSLVGQPTGELFF.